The 29 T cell receptor beta chains given below trace back to one sample, sequenced in a study of blood T cell repertoires in COVID-19. Clones were read by immunoSEQ multiplex PCR, and TCRdb kept only the in-frame ones, dropping some. The sample comprises 100,000 or so clones, roughly 79% of which are singletons, and about 9.4% rests with the top ten. The sample consisted of peripheral blood. Source of these receptors: a human donor in a cohort sampled during active COVID-19.

The V and J genes are TRBV6-6 and TRBJ1-5; a weak D match, TRBD1 (5 bases). This CDR3 has 13 amino acids. Germline CDR1 and CDR2: MNHNY and SVGAGI (reference sequence). Trimming shortened V by 6 bases and J by 7 bases, and 13 bases separated the two germline ends. The DNA for the CDR3 is TGTGCCAGCAGGCAGGGTTTGGAGCAGCCCCAGCATTTT. Encoded protein: CASRQGLEQPQHF.

The chain uses TRBV28 and TRBJ1-2, with 7 bases aligning to TRBD1. J was trimmed by 3 bases and V by 6 bases; bases with no gene match: 10. This CDR3 spans 15 amino acids. CDR1 MDHEN and CDR2 SYDVKM come from the germline V gene. CDR3 residues: CASSTPGGYDYGYTF. The CDR3 DNA reads as TGTGCCAGCAGCACCCCAGGGGGGTACGACTATGGCTACACCTTC.

This rearrangement joins TRBV19 to TRBJ1-1; TRBD1 matches 7 bases. The CDR3 sequence is 15 residues long. From germline, CDR1 is LNHDA and CDR2 SQIVND (reference sequence). The J segment lost 3 bases and the V segment lost 6 bases, leaving 10 bases of the junction unmatched. The CDR3 spells CASSPWTGSDTEAFF. The CDR3 coding sequence is TGTGCCAGTAGCCCTTGGACAGGCTCGGACACTGAAGCTTTCTTT.

This rearrangement joins TRBV30 to TRBJ1-3, with D unresolved. V was pared by 3 bases and J by 7 bases, with 25 bases between. This CDR3 contains 17 residues. CDR1 and CDR2 (germline): GTSNPN, SVGIG (reference sequence). DNA of the CDR3: TGTGCCTGGAGACCCTATCTGGGTGTTATTCTCGGGAACACCATATATTTT. As protein: CAWRPYLGVILGNTIYF.

The gene calls are TRBV7-2 and TRBJ1-2; no reliable D call. Germline V gives CDR1 SGHTA, CDR2 FQGNSA. The CDR3 length is 13 residues. Trimming took 7 bases from V and 6 from J, leaving 15 bases between them. CDR3 loop: CASTLRWQNGYTF. The CDR3 bases are TGTGCCAGCACCCTGAGGTGGCAGAATGGCTACACCTTC.

This chain joins TRBV7-2 and TRBJ1-5; TRBD1 aligns across 7 bases. CDR3 length equals 13 residues. With 1 base clipped from V and 7 bases from J, the junction kept 1 base outside the gene matches. Germline loops: CDR1 SGHTA, CDR2 FQGNSA. This CDR3 reads CASSLVQGQPQHF. CDR3 sequence (DNA): TGTGCCAGCAGCTTAGTACAGGGGCAGCCCCAGCATTTT.

The chain recombines TRBV24-1 with TRBJ2-1, with TRBD2 identical over 11 bases. Germline CDR1 reads KGHDR; CDR2 reads SFDVKD. The ends lost 4 bases at V and 3 bases at J; junction bases unmatched: 4. This CDR3 contains 16 residues. The CDR3 DNA reads TGTGCCACCAGTGAAACCGGGACTAGCGGCTACAATGAGCAGTTCTTC. It translates to CATSETGTSGYNEQFF.

This clone has only a few counts. The chain combines TRBV19 with TRBJ2-7; no clear D. Germline CDR1 and CDR2: LNHDA and SQIVND (reference sequence). The CDR3 has 14 amino acids. V was trimmed by 5 bases and J by 2 bases, leaving 13 bases between them. CDR3 DNA: TGTGCCAGTAGTCCTGGCAGGCCCCCCTACGAGCAGTACTTC. This translates into CASSPGRPPYEQYF.

The CDR3 is CASSQDSRGNIQYF. CDR3 DNA sequence: TGCGCCAGCAGCCAAGATAGCCGGGGAAACATTCAGTACTTC. The J gene is TRBJ2-4, the V gene TRBV4-3, with D maybe TRBD2 (5 bases). Looked up from germline, CDR1 is LGHNA and CDR2 is YSLEER. This CDR3 has 14 amino acids. With 0 bases removed from V and 6 bases from J, the gap between germline ends came to 9 bases.

This rearrangement joins TRBV6-5 to TRBJ1-1, with D perhaps TRBD1 (6 bases). Trimming shortened V by 0 bases and J by 2 bases, and 10 bases separated the two germline ends. Germline lookup yields CDR1 MNHEY and CDR2 SVGAGI. This CDR3 is built from 15 residues. The CDR3 nucleotides are TGTGCCAGCAGTTACTCTGTGGGGGCAAACACTGAAGCTTTCTTT. This encodes CASSYSVGANTEAFF.

J is TRBJ2-5 and V is TRBV19, with D maybe TRBD2 (5 bases). Trimming took 6 bases from V and 0 from J, leaving 8 bases between them. The CDR3 spans 13 residues. Germline lookup yields CDR1 LNHDA and CDR2 SQIVND (reference sequence). This CDR3 reads CASRTGYQETQYF. The DNA of the CDR3 is TGTGCCAGTAGAACGGGGTACCAAGAGACCCAGTACTTC.

This clone occurred once. The V gene is TRBV27, the J gene TRBJ2-7; D may be TRBD1 (6 bases). Germline-derived CDR1 and CDR2 are MNHEY and SMNVEV (reference sequence). CDR3 size: 11 residues. Deletions cut 6 bases from V and 10 bases from J, with 13 bases between. CDR3 DNA: TGTGCCAGCAGGGACAGCTTCTATCAGTACTTC. It is translated as CASRDSFYQYF.

V and J are TRBV5-1 and TRBJ2-1, with D maybe TRBD1 (6 bases). The CDR3 loop spans 11 amino acids. V was trimmed by 4 bases and J by 10 bases, leaving 9 bases between them. Germline CDR1 and CDR2: SGHRS and YFSETQ. The CDR3 loop reads CASSKTGEQFF. CDR3 DNA sequence: TGCGCCAGCAGCAAAACAGGGGAGCAGTTCTTC.

V usage is TRBV18 and J usage is TRBJ2-7; D gene ambiguous. Trimming took off 3 bases at V and 4 bases at J, with 10 bases between the two ends. This CDR3 is 13 amino acids long. Germline-derived CDR1 and CDR2 are KGHSH and LQKENI. The CDR3: CASSPQDGYEQYF. The CDR3 coding sequence is TGTGCCAGCTCACCTCAAGACGGGTACGAGCAGTACTTC.

This clone was seen a few times. J is TRBJ1-6 and V is TRBV7-2; D not resolved. Deletions cut 1 base from V and 7 bases from J, with 11 bases between. The germline CDR1 and CDR2 sequences are SGHTA and FQGNSA. The CDR3 has 15 amino acids. The chain's CDR3 is CASSLVGRRNSPLHF. CDR3 in DNA: TGTGCCAGCAGCTTAGTGGGCAGACGGAATTCACCCCTCCACTTT. Full variable domain (missing parts from reference TRBV7-2 and TRBJ1-6): GAGVSQSPSNKVTEKGKDVELRCDPISGHTALYWYRQSLGQGLEFLIYFQGNSAPDKSGLPSDRFSAERTGGSVSTLTIQRTQQEDSAVYLCASSLVGRRNSPLHFGNGTRLTVT.

The genes are TRBV6-5 and TRBJ1-1; D gene uncertain. The CDR3 extends over 15 amino acids. Trimming took off 6 bases at V and 1 base at J, with 15 bases between the two ends. CDR1 and CDR2 from the germline V gene are MNHEY and SVGAGI. The CDR3 nucleotides are TGTGCCAGCAGGCCGAGCGGGTCGGGGAACACTGAAGCTTTCTTT. Encoded protein: CASRPSGSGNTEAFF.

This clone was observed a single time. The chain recombines TRBV30 with TRBJ1-2; D remains ambiguous. Germline V gene lookup returns CDR1 GTSNPN and CDR2 SVGIG (reference sequence). V shed 2 bases and J shed 3 bases, with 16 bases lying between them. CDR3 length equals 15 residues. The CDR3 spells CAWSRLPIHDYGYTF. CDR3 bases: TGTGCCTGGAGTCGCCTACCAATTCACGACTATGGCTACACCTTC.

This chain connects TRBV2 to TRBJ2-7, with 10 bases that match TRBD1. The germline gives CDR1 SNHLY, CDR2 FYNNEI. This CDR3 spans 15 amino acids. V trimming: 8 bases; J trimming: 4 bases; junction bases outside the gene matches: 11. The CDR3 protein is CASGRTGTGVYEQYF. Written as DNA, the CDR3 is TGTGCCAGCGGGCGGACCGGGACAGGGGTATACGAGCAGTACTTC.

The rearrangement links TRBV7-2 to TRBJ2-2, with 12 nucleotides matching TRBD2. The CDR3 is 15 amino acids. Per the germline V gene, CDR1 is SGHTA and CDR2 is FQGNSA. J gave up 5 bases and V 5 bases, and 3 bases lay outside the gene matches. CDR3 amino acids: CASSGGLAGTGELFF. The CDR3 DNA sequence: TGTGCCAGCAGCGGAGGACTAGCGGGAACCGGGGAGCTGTTTTTT.

This rearrangement joins TRBV7-9 to TRBJ1-5, with no clear D. The CDR3 is 13 amino acids. CDR1 is SEHNR and CDR2 is FQNEAQ in the germline V gene (reference sequence). V lost 1 base to trimming and J lost 12 bases, with 13 bases between them. CDR3 nucleotide sequence: TGTGCCAGCAGCTTAGGCGGTTTCGGACTCCAGCATTTT. Translated: CASSLGGFGLQHF.

This sequence joins TRBV16 and TRBJ2-7; no clear D. Per the germline V gene, CDR1 is KGHSY and CDR2 is FQNENV. Trimming stripped 2 bases from V and 3 bases from J, with 5 bases between. CDR3 length equals 12 residues. The CDR3: CASSQIGYEQYF. For the CDR3, the DNA is TGTGCCAGCAGCCAAATCGGCTACGAGCAGTACTTC.

The chain is built from TRBV6-5 and TRBJ1-6; a possible D gene is TRBD1 (5 bases). The CDR3 loop spans 15 amino acids. Trimming removed 8 bases at V and 6 bases at J, with 17 bases between. Germline V gene data show CDR1 as MNHEY and CDR2 as SVGAGI. This CDR3 is CASSGQGGFNSPLHF. The CDR3 DNA sequence: TGTGCCAGCTCTGGGCAGGGAGGATTTAATTCACCCCTCCACTTT.

The rearrangement links TRBV30 to TRBJ1-5; 12 bases are shared with TRBD1. Germline values: CDR1 GTSNPN, CDR2 SVGIG (reference sequence). Losses at the gene ends were 3 bases for V and 6 bases for J; bases not matched to a gene: 9. There are 16 residues in the CDR3. The CDR3 DNA reads as TGTGCCTGGAGCGGAATCGGGACAGGGGGCGTTCAGCCCCAGCATTTT. Its translation is CAWSGIGTGGVQPQHF. Complete variable domain (other parts from reference TRBV30 and TRBJ1-5): SQTIHQWPATLVQPVGSPLSLECTVEGTSNPNLYWYRQAAGRGLQLLFYSVGIGQISSEVPQNLSASRPQDRQFILSSKKLLLSDSGFYLCAWSGIGTGGVQPQHFGDGTRLSIL.

This chain connects TRBV4-3 to TRBJ2-1; TRBD2 matches 7 bases. V lost 0 bases to trimming and J lost 0 bases; unmatched junction nucleotides: 8. The CDR3 length is 18 residues. Per the germline V gene, CDR1 is LGHNA and CDR2 is YSLEER. CDR3 amino acids: CASSQDVSGHFSYNEQFF. The DNA of the CDR3 is TGCGCCAGCAGCCAAGATGTTAGCGGGCACTTCTCCTACAATGAGCAGTTCTTC.

V is TRBV7-2 and J is TRBJ2-5; 10 bases align to TRBD2. The CDR3 is 19 amino acids. CDR1 is SGHTA and CDR2 is FQGNSA in the germline V gene. V shed 5 bases, J shed 5 bases, and the junction held 20 bases outside the gene matches. CDR3 nucleotide sequence: TGTGCCAGCAGCCCCCTCCGACAGCGGGAGGGCTTGGGCGGTGAGACCCAGTACTTC. Translation gives CASSPLRQREGLGGETQYF.

This rearrangement joins TRBV9 to TRBJ2-7; D possibly corresponds to TRBD2 (5 bases). Trimming pared 2 bases from V and 0 bases from J, leaving 12 bases between. CDR3 length: 15 residues. Looked up from germline, CDR1 is SGDLS and CDR2 is YYNGEE. The CDR3 loop reads CASSVSTGSSYEQYF. The CDR3 DNA is TGTGCCAGCAGCGTTAGTACGGGGAGCTCCTACGAGCAGTACTTC.

The CDR3 DNA sequence: TGTGCCAGCAGCCCCATAAAACGGGAGTACAATGAGCAGTTCTTC. Protein: CASSPIKREYNEQFF. This chain links TRBV7-3 with TRBJ2-1, with D possibly being TRBD2 (6 bases). The CDR3 length is 15 residues. Germline V CDR1 and CDR2: SGHTA, FQGTGA. V dropped 5 bases and J dropped 4 bases, with 15 bases sitting between them.

The chain carries TRBV15 and TRBJ2-1, with 8 positions matching TRBD1. J was trimmed by 5 bases and V by 4 bases; bases with no gene match: 13. Germline loops: CDR1 LNHNV, CDR2 YYDKDF (reference sequence). There are 17 residues in the CDR3. The CDR3 sequence: CATSTKQSTGQDNEQFF. In nucleotides, the CDR3 is TGTGCCACCAGCACAAAACAATCGACGGGACAGGACAATGAGCAGTTCTTC.

This chain links TRBV27 with TRBJ1-5; D possibly corresponds to TRBD1 (6 bases). The CDR3 sequence is 15 residues long. Germline V CDR1 and CDR2: MNHEY, SMNVEV (reference sequence). Deletions cut 0 bases from V and 10 bases from J, with 16 bases between. CDR3 in DNA: TGTGCCAGCAGTTTATCGTACAGGGCCAAAGGCCCCCAGCATTTT. Translating gives CASSLSYRAKGPQHF.